The present T cell receptor (beta chain) was sequenced within a study of early T cells in non-severe SARS-CoV-2 infection. Study-level results: There was a bias toward anti-spike CD8 responses in VDJdb matching, which missed private and CD4 specificities.

A note on this clonotype: Its antigen is unknown.

The CDR3 spans 15 residues. V dropped 3 bases and J dropped 4 bases, with 14 bases sitting between them. Germline assignment: CDR1 LNHNV and CDR2 YYDKDF (reference sequence). TCRdb re-called the 5' RACE reads with MiXCR, one entry per CDR3 protein. The profile shows about 110,000 distinct CDR3 sequences, 12% of them singletons. The specimen was whole blood. The chain employs TRBV15 and TRBJ2-3; no firm D call. This sequence was found in an adult who was a healthcare worker with PCR-confirmed SARS-CoV-2 infection or an uninfected control (not recorded which). The CDR3 DNA is TGTGCCACCAGCAGCCCACACCATGCCCCAGATACGCAGTATTTT. Amino acids: CATSSPHHAPDTQYF.